The next 11 T cell receptor beta chains were all read from a single sample in a study of cytomegalovirus exposure and HLA in healthy donors. It was with 60 Vbeta and 13 Jbeta primers that the PCR ran. Clones were read by immunoSEQ multiplex PCR, and TCRdb kept only the in-frame ones, dropping some. The repertoire holds roughly 150,000 clones, with 73% as singletons. The sequenced sample consisted of PBMCs. These receptors were taken from a woman aged 18 to 35 in good health and CMV-seropositive.

The rearrangement joins TRBV9 to TRBJ2-5, with D perhaps matching TRBD1 (6 bases). Germline lookup yields CDR1 SGDLS and CDR2 YYNGEE. This CDR3 spans 14 amino acids. Trimming left V 2 bases short and J 1 base short, with 9 bases between. The DNA for the CDR3 is TGTGCCAGCAGCGTCCAGGGGCGCCAAGAGACCCAGTACTTC. This translates into CASSVQGRQETQYF.

This chain uses TRBV7-2 with TRBJ2-3; 7 bases line up with TRBD1. After removal of 8 bases from V and 3 bases from J, the junction contained 14 bases not matched to a gene. There are 16 residues in the CDR3. CDR1 SGHTA and CDR2 FQGNSA come from the germline V gene. CDR3 bases: TGTGCCAGCCAACTTTTAGCCGGGGACAGAACAGATACGCAGTATTTT. Its protein product is CASQLLAGDRTDTQYF.

The rearrangement uses TRBV2 and TRBJ2-2; D is possibly TRBD1 (7 bases). There are 15 residues in the CDR3. Trimming removed 1 base at V and 6 bases at J, with 12 bases between. Per germline, CDR1 SNHLY and CDR2 FYNNEI. In DNA, the CDR3 is TGTGCCAGCAGTGAAGGGTCAGGGGGGTCCGGGGAGCTGTTTTTT. Amino acids: CASSEGSGGSGELFF.

The gene calls are TRBV19 and TRBJ2-1; TRBD2 aligns across 9 bases. Germline values: CDR1 LNHDA, CDR2 SQIVND (reference sequence). The V gene end was trimmed by 3 bases and the J gene end by 10 bases; junction bases not matched to a gene: 7. CDR3 size: 14 residues. The CDR3: CASSIRGGAWEQFF. The CDR3 DNA sequence: TGTGCCAGTAGTATTCGCGGGGGGGCCTGGGAGCAGTTCTTC. The whole variable domain, remainder taken from reference TRBV19 and TRBJ2-1, is DGGITQSPKYLFRKEGQNVTLSCEQNLNHDAMYWYRQDPGQGLRLIYYSQIVNDFQKGDIAEGYSVSREKKESFPLTVTSAQKNPTAFYLCASSIRGGAWEQFFGPGTRLTVL.

The J gene is TRBJ2-2, the V gene TRBV28, with 13 nucleotides matching TRBD2. Trimming took 3 bases from V and 3 from J; bases not matched to a gene: 7. Germline values: CDR1 MDHEN, CDR2 SYDVKM. The length of the CDR3 is 18 residues. The CDR3 nucleotides read TGTGCCAGCAGTTTCACTAGCGGGGGGGCATGGGACACCGGGGAGCTGTTTTTT. Encoded protein: CASSFTSGGAWDTGELFF.

This chain links TRBV4-2 with TRBJ2-5, with 8 bases aligning to TRBD1. Germline lookup yields CDR1 LGHNA and CDR2 YNFKEQ. With V trimmed by 0 bases and J by 2 bases, 5 bases remained unmatched. This CDR3 contains 16 residues. CDR3 nucleotides: TGTGCCAGCAGCCAAGAGCAGGGGGCCAGTCAAGAGACCCAGTACTTC. Residues: CASSQEQGASQETQYF.

The chain is built from TRBV29-1 and TRBJ1-1; a possible D gene is TRBD1 (5 bases). Trimming took off 5 bases at V and 6 bases at J, with 10 bases between the two ends. The germline gives CDR1 SQVTM, CDR2 ANQGSEA. The CDR3 has 11 amino acids. The CDR3 loop reads CSVLTAPEAFF. DNA of the CDR3: TGCAGCGTTTTGACAGCCCCTGAAGCTTTCTTT.

This chain links TRBV19 with TRBJ2-5; TRBD1 is a possible D gene (6 bases). Judging by the DNA end, TRBJ2-7 fits better; the J call may be wrong. CDR1 is LNHDA and CDR2 is SQIVND in the germline V gene (reference sequence). The CDR3 sequence is 13 residues long. The CDR3 sequence is CASSTRDNYEQYF. The DNA of the CDR3 is TGTGCCAGTAGTACAAGGGACAACTACGAGCAGTACTTC.

This clone was recorded a few times. The chain links TRBV15 to TRBJ1-2, with D possibly being TRBD1 (5 bases). V lost 0 bases, J lost 4 bases, and 9 bases lay in between. The germline V gene encodes CDR1 LNHNV and CDR2 YYDKDF (reference sequence). The CDR3 is made up of 14 amino acids. CDR3 bases: TGTGCCACCAGCAGAGAGGGGCAGGGCTATGGCTACACCTTC. It encodes CATSREGQGYGYTF.

The chain links TRBV4-1 to TRBJ2-5; 9 nucleotides agree with TRBD1. Germline CDR1 reads MGHRA; CDR2 reads YSYEKL. The V and J ends lost 3 bases and 5 bases, in that order; junction bases with no gene match: 22. This CDR3 contains 20 residues. The CDR3: CASSHPLTPTPGQGFETQYF. The CDR3 bases are TGCGCCAGCAGCCATCCTCTTACCCCTACCCCGGGACAGGGATTTGAGACCCAGTACTTC.

This clone was picked up one time. This chain uses TRBV6-1 with TRBJ1-4; perhaps TRBD1 as D (6 bases). V lost 7 bases and J lost 2, with 14 bases in between. From germline, CDR1 is MNHNS and CDR2 SASEGT. The CDR3 is made up of 15 amino acids. CDR3 sequence: CASKFIQGTNEKLFF. The CDR3 nucleotides are TGTGCCAGCAAGTTCATACAGGGTACTAATGAAAAACTGTTTTTT.